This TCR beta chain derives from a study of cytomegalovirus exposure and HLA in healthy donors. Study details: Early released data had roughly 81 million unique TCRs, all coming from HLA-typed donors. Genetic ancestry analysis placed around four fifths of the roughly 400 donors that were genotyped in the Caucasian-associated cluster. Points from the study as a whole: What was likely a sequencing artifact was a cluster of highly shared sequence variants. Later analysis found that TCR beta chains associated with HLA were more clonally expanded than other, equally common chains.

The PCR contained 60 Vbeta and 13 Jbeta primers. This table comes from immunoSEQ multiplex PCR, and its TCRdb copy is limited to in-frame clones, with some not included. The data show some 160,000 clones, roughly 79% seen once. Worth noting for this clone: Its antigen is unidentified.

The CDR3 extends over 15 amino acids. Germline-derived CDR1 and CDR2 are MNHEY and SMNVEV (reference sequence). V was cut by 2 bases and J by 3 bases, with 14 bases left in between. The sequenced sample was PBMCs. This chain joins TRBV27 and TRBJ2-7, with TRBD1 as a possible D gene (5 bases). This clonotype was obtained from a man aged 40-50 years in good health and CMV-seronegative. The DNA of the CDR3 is TGTGCCAGCAGTTTAGCCGGGCAGGGCTTCTACGAGCAGTACTTC. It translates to CASSLAGQGFYEQYF.